Shown below are 8 T cell receptor beta chains from a single sample sequenced in a study of blood T cell repertoires in COVID-19. The assay was immunoSEQ multiplex PCR, and TCRdb's table has in-frame clones only and misses some. This table has about 300,000 clones, approximately 86% appearing once. The sequencing input was PBMCs or T cells enriched from blood (not recorded which). These receptor sequences come from a woman younger than 30 who had recovered from COVID-19.

The chain links TRBV7-8 to TRBJ1-5; the match to TRBD1 covers 7 bases. V gave up 5 bases and J gave up 2 bases; unmatched junction bases: 3. The CDR3 runs to 14 residues. CDR1 is SGHVS and CDR2 is FQNEAQ in the germline V gene. CDR3 nucleotide sequence: TGTGCCAGCAGCGACAGGGTAGGCAATCAGCCCCAGCATTTT. It encodes CASSDRVGNQPQHF.

Remarks on this clone: Germline and junction disagree at one end, which may indicate a read error. V usage is TRBV6-1 and J usage is TRBJ1-2, with 9 nucleotides matching TRBD1. Germline-derived CDR1 and CDR2 are MNHNS and SASEGT. The CDR3 runs 16 residues. CDR3 residues: CASSEGTGRRSYGYTF. The DNA for the CDR3 is TGTGCCAGCAGCGAAGGGACAGGGAGGAGAAGCTATGGCTACACCTTC.

The rearrangement links TRBV9 to TRBJ2-5; 9 nucleotides agree with TRBD2. Trimming took 0 bases from V and 4 from J; bases not matched to a gene: 10. CDR3 length: 17 amino acids. The V gene's germline CDR1 is SGDLS and CDR2 YYNGEE. This chain's CDR3 is CASSVGAGGGAGETQYF. In nucleotides, the CDR3 is TGTGCCAGCAGCGTAGGGGCTGGCGGGGGGGCCGGAGAGACCCAGTACTTC.

This clone was picked up many times. The rearrangement links TRBV4-2 to TRBJ1-2; 7 bases are shared with TRBD1. CDR1 and CDR2 (germline): LGHNA, YNFKEQ. V shed 0 bases, J shed 3 bases, and the junction held 10 bases outside the gene matches. This CDR3 has 17 residues. The DNA of the CDR3 is TGTGCCAGCAGCCAAGATAACACAGGGGCGGGGTACTATGGCTACACCTTC. Its protein product is CASSQDNTGAGYYGYTF.

This rearrangement joins TRBV7-9 to TRBJ1-2, with 8 bases matching TRBD1. The CDR3 spans 14 residues. Trimming cost V 6 bases and J 5 bases; bases outside gene matches: 8. Germline CDR1 reads SEHNR; CDR2 reads FQNEAQ (reference sequence). CDR3 nucleotides: TGTGCCAGCAGTTCGACAGGGGATGGATATGGCTACACCTTC. Protein: CASSSTGDGYGYTF.

The chain is built from TRBV3-1 (or the pseudogene TRBV3-2) and TRBJ1-1; D is ambiguous. The V end lost 0 bases, the J end lost 7 bases, and 3 bases lay between the germline ends. This CDR3 is built from 11 residues. From germline, CDR1 is LGHDT and CDR2 YNNKEL (reference sequence). CDR3 nucleotide sequence: TGTGCCAGCAGCCAAGACAGTGAAGCTTTCTTT. Translated: CASSQDSEAFF.

This clone was picked up one time. This chain connects TRBV7-2 to TRBJ1-4, with 8 bases lining up with TRBD1. The CDR3 sequence is 15 residues long. Germline V gene lookup returns CDR1 SGHTA and CDR2 FQGNSA. Germline trimming cut 0 bases from V and 11 bases from J; bases unmatched to any gene: 8. The CDR3, as DNA: TGTGCCAGCAGCTTAGCCGGACAGGGAGGAGCCAAACTGTTTTTT. It encodes CASSLAGQGGAKLFF. The whole variable domain, filled in from reference TRBV7-2 and TRBJ1-4, reads GAGVSQSPSNKVTEKGKDVELRCDPISGHTALYWYRQSLGQGLEFLIYFQGNSAPDKSGLPSDRFSAERTGGSVSTLTIQRTQQEDSAVYLCASSLAGQGGAKLFFGSGTQLSVL.

V usage is TRBV4-1 and J usage is TRBJ1-1, with TRBD1 as a possible D gene (6 bases). V was clipped by 2 bases and J by 5 bases, with 15 bases between them. The CDR3 totals 15 residues. The V gene's germline CDR1 is MGHRA and CDR2 YSYEKL. The CDR3 DNA reads as TGCGCCAGCAGCCAAACCAGGGGCGGTTGGACTGAAGCTTTCTTT. It yields the protein CASSQTRGGWTEAFF.